This T cell receptor (beta chain) was profiled in a study of blood T cell repertoires in COVID-19. The overall study: PBMCs, B-cell-depleted T cells, or T cells provided the cDNA or gDNA that made up the material.

While infection was still active, Seattle patients were enrolled and then followed longitudinally. Original data processing: Scientists estimated how many nucleated cells there were by amplifying reference gene primers. Here immunoSEQ multiplex PCR was the method, and the copy in TCRdb shows in-frame clones only, minus some. D and trimming were read from the DNA, whereas the V and J calls and clone size are those reported in that table. Seen here are about 160,000 clones, 70% to 90% observed once, and the top ten hold 5% to 6%. The CDR3 loop spans 15 amino acids. The J segment lost 2 bases and the V segment lost 4 bases, leaving 3 bases of the junction unmatched. CDR1 and CDR2 from the germline V gene are SGHNT and YYREEE (reference sequence).

The sample comprised peripheral blood. The chain has TRBV5-4 and TRBJ2-7; 13 nucleotides line up with TRBD2. The receptor comes from a woman in her forties or fifties with COVID-19, enrolled during active disease. CDR3 loop: CASSQTSGGAYEQYF. In nucleotides, the CDR3 is TGTGCCAGCAGCCAAACTAGCGGGGGGGCCTACGAGCAGTACTTC.